The next 13 T cell receptor beta chains were all read from a single sample in a study of beta chain features in type 1 diabetes. The isolated RNA, all of it, was reverse transcribed, so expressed TCRB transcripts were what got sequenced. The method was immunoSEQ multiplex PCR; TCRdb's version includes in-frame clones alone and lacks a portion of them. The sample carries hundreds of thousands of clones, about 14% recorded once. Their specific antigens are unknown. Study conclusions and caveats: Patients with Type 1 diabetes showed moderately but significantly shorter TCRB CDR3s in all four CD4+ subsets.

Sequencing was performed on naive CD4+ T cells from blood. Every receptor here comes from a man aged 18 to 30 with type 1 diabetes.

V is TRBV5-4 and J is TRBJ2-4; 9 bases fit TRBD2. With V trimmed by 0 bases and J by 2 bases, 15 bases remained unmatched. The CDR3 contains 20 residues. Germline V gene sequence: CDR1 SGHNT, CDR2 YYREEE (reference sequence). The CDR3 is CASSLAGGSGSLSSKNIQYF. CDR3 bases: TGTGCCAGCAGCTTGGCCGGGGGTAGCGGGAGTCTTTCCTCCAAAAACATTCAGTACTTC.

The J gene is TRBJ1-1, the V gene TRBV12-5; no firm D call. The germline gives CDR1 LGHNT, CDR2 FRNRAP. Between the trimmed V and J ends, which lost 0 bases and 0 bases, there was a span of 20 bases. The CDR3 contains 19 residues. For the CDR3, the DNA is TGTGCTAGTGGTTTGGTATTGGGGAGGCTGGGCAGCATGAACACTGAAGCTTTCTTT. It is translated as CASGLVLGRLGSMNTEAFF.

This clone was seen a handful of times. The chain joins TRBV7-2 to TRBJ2-5; 10 bases line up with TRBD2. V lost 1 base and J lost 5; bases outside the gene matches: 16. CDR1 SGHTA and CDR2 FQGNSA come from the germline V gene. The CDR3 covers 19 residues. CDR3 sequence (DNA): TGTGCCAGCAGCTTAGTCGGTAGCGGGAGGTTGGGACGGGTGGAGACCCAGTACTTC. Protein sequence: CASSLVGSGRLGRVETQYF. Drawing the rest from reference TRBV7-2 and TRBJ2-5, the complete variable domain is GAGVSQSPSNKVTEKGKDVELRCDPISGHTALYWYRQSLGQGLEFLIYFQGNSAPDKSGLPSDRFSAERTGGSVSTLTIQRTQQEDSAVYLCASSLVGSGRLGRVETQYFGPGTRLLVL.

V usage is TRBV7-2 and J usage is TRBJ1-2; unclear D gene. Germline assignment: CDR1 SGHTA and CDR2 FQGNSA. Trimming removed 7 bases from V and 4 bases from J, with 7 bases in between. This CDR3 region has 11 residues. The chain's CDR3 is CASTYSYGYTF. CDR3 nucleotides: TGTGCCAGCACCTATTCCTATGGCTACACCTTC.

DNA of the CDR3: TGCGCCAGCAGCTTTGGGGGGCTCAATCAGCCCCAGCATTTT. It codes for CASSFGGLNQPQHF. This chain links TRBV5-1 with TRBJ1-5; TRBD1 is a possible D gene (6 bases). CDR1 SGHRS and CDR2 YFSETQ come from the germline V gene. The CDR3 consists of 14 residues. V was pared by 2 bases and J by 3 bases, with 9 bases between.

The chain couples TRBV30 to TRBJ1-2; tentatively, D is TRBD1 (6 bases). Germline CDR1 GTSNPN, CDR2 SVGIG (reference sequence). The CDR3 loop spans 12 amino acids. V was shortened by 5 bases and J by 7 bases, with 14 bases between the two germline ends. CDR3 nucleotides: TGTGCCTGGCTCCCCCAAGGGGGTGGCTACACCTTC. It specifies CAWLPQGGGYTF. Drawing the rest from reference TRBV30 and TRBJ1-2, the complete variable domain is SQTIHQWPATLVQPVGSPLSLECTVEGTSNPNLYWYRQAAGRGLQLLFYSVGIGQISSEVPQNLSASRPQDRQFILSSKKLLLSDSGFYLCAWLPQGGGYTFGSGTRLTVV.

This clone was observed a few times. The rearrangement uses TRBV2 and TRBJ1-5; weak D call: TRBD1 (6 bases). V was pared by 7 bases and J by 1 base, with 8 bases between. This CDR3 has 13 amino acids. Germline CDR1 is SNHLY and CDR2 is FYNNEI. CDR3 sequence: CASNRESNQPQHF. The DNA of the CDR3 is TGTGCCAGCAACAGGGAGAGCAATCAGCCCCAGCATTTT.

This chain connects TRBV19 to TRBJ2-5; 9 bases align to TRBD2. Germline trimming cut 3 bases from V and 6 bases from J; bases unmatched to any gene: 8. Germline V gene sequence: CDR1 LNHDA, CDR2 SQIVND (reference sequence). The CDR3 totals 15 residues. The CDR3 DNA is TGTGCCAGTAGTATCTGGCGGGAGGGCCCCAAGACCCAGTACTTC. It yields the protein CASSIWREGPKTQYF. Complete variable domain (other parts from reference TRBV19 and TRBJ2-5): DGGITQSPKYLFRKEGQNVTLSCEQNLNHDAMYWYRQDPGQGLRLIYYSQIVNDFQKGDIAEGYSVSREKKESFPLTVTSAQKNPTAFYLCASSIWREGPKTQYFGPGTRLLVL.

The chain joins TRBV19 to TRBJ1-5; D gene unclear. The CDR3 contains 14 residues. V lost 2 bases and J 3 bases, leaving 8 bases between the germline ends. Looked up from germline, CDR1 is LNHDA and CDR2 is SQIVND (reference sequence). CDR3 amino acids: CASSINRNNQPQHF. The DNA of the CDR3 is TGTGCCAGTAGTATAAACCGAAACAATCAGCCCCAGCATTTT.

The count of this clone is one. The J gene is TRBJ2-2, the V gene TRBV6-5; 7 nucleotides agree with TRBD1. Per germline, CDR1 MNHEY and CDR2 SVGAGI. V shed 7 bases and J 5 bases; nucleotides not matched to a gene: 10. CDR3 length: 15 amino acids. CDR3 region: CASTRRDSGTGELFF. The CDR3 coding sequence is TGTGCCAGCACCCGAAGGGACAGTGGGACCGGGGAGCTGTTTTTT.

The chain employs TRBV6-6 and TRBJ2-7; D unresolved. Per germline, CDR1 MNHNY and CDR2 SVGAGI (reference sequence). This CDR3 contains 12 residues. Trimming removed 5 bases at V and 3 bases at J, with 8 bases between. The CDR3 is CASSPEGYEQYF. The CDR3 DNA is TGTGCCAGCAGTCCCGAAGGCTACGAGCAGTACTTC.

The CDR3, as DNA: TGCGCCAGCAGACCCGGACTAGCGGGAGGGCGTACCTACAATGAGCAGTTCTTC. This sequence encodes CASRPGLAGGRTYNEQFF. The chain combines TRBV4-1 with TRBJ2-1; 15 positions match TRBD2. Per the germline V gene, CDR1 is MGHRA and CDR2 is YSYEKL. The CDR3 is 18 residues long. V lost 6 bases, J lost 2 bases, and 8 bases stayed unmatched.

This chain connects TRBV28 to TRBJ2-3; D is ambiguous. Germline CDR1 and CDR2: MDHEN and SYDVKM. Trimming removed 5 bases from V and 5 bases from J, with 11 bases in between. The CDR3 is made up of 13 amino acids. CDR3 loop: CASSGPSRDTQYF. The DNA for the CDR3 is TGTGCCAGCAGTGGACCCTCCAGAGATACGCAGTATTTT.